The present entry profiles one T cell receptor beta chain with its context. This receptor's antigen is unknown. No base quality information exists; no much larger clone differs at one position. Collaborating institutions collected whole blood in K2EDTA tubes following their own protocols. Collaborator samples were shipped for TCRbeta analysis as frozen whole blood, isolated PBMCs, or DNA extracted from either sample type. The entry originates in a study of blood T cell repertoires in COVID-19 (dated by TCRdb to 2020 to 2022). About the study as a whole: Collaborator samples came from the United States, Italy and Spain and covered acute and convalescent phases of COVID-19. The samples were drawn from the first 160 participants of the ongoing ImmuneRACE study and from over a thousand subjects provided by 6 global collaborators. The dataset comprised deeply sampled blood TCRbeta repertoires from subjects exposed to, actively infected with, or recovered from COVID-19. Where available, HLA class I and class II types were taken from metadata supplied by the sample provider and were not determined by assay-based typing. A freely available public database, intended as a resource for researchers studying the immune response to SARS-CoV-2, is where the repertoires were released. Sample metadata almost always included a de-identified subject ID, COVID-19 status, age in years and sex. The prospective study material was composed of cDNA or gDNA derived from T cells, B-cell-depleted T cells, or PBMCs.

CDR1 and CDR2, looked up from the germline V gene (reference sequence), are GTSNPN and SVGIG. The germline V end is reduced by 8 bases and the J end by 6 bases; junction bases left unmatched: 3. The CDR3 numbers 10 residues from cysteine through phenylalanine. Only the CDR3 portion is preserved as DNA: 30 bases, with reading frame beginning at the first base. The immunoSEQ Assay, a bias-controlled multiplex PCR, was used to amplify TCRbeta CDR3 regions from genomic DNA. The authors' pipeline ran thus. Nucleated cell counts per sample were estimated from amplification of reference gene primers within the assay. To quantify the absolute abundance of each unique TCRbeta CDR3 rearrangement, sequence reads were collapsed and filtered. Productive Simpson clonality was computed per sample as the square root of Simpson's diversity index over productive rearrangements. TCRdb holds this immuneACCESS table with in-frame rearrangements only. Some clones are missing; in checked studies, unresolved V genes explain under half, and the rest has no known cause. The V and J calls and clone size come from that table; D and trimming were worked out from the DNA. This sample lists around 500,000 clones; roughly 85% were detected once. In total, the top ten clones hold approximately 2.9% of the sample.

The research as a whole found: The quantity of clinical and demographic metadata differed by source and by participant and was supplied without curation.

The rearrangement joined TRBV30 to TRBJ1-1, and 7 junctional nucleotides match TRBD1. This clonotype was obtained from a human donor in a cohort sampled during active COVID-19. The sample was peripheral blood. The CDR3 corresponds to CAGQVAEAFF. Read as DNA, the sequence is TGTGCCGGACAGGTGGCTGAAGCTTTCTTT.